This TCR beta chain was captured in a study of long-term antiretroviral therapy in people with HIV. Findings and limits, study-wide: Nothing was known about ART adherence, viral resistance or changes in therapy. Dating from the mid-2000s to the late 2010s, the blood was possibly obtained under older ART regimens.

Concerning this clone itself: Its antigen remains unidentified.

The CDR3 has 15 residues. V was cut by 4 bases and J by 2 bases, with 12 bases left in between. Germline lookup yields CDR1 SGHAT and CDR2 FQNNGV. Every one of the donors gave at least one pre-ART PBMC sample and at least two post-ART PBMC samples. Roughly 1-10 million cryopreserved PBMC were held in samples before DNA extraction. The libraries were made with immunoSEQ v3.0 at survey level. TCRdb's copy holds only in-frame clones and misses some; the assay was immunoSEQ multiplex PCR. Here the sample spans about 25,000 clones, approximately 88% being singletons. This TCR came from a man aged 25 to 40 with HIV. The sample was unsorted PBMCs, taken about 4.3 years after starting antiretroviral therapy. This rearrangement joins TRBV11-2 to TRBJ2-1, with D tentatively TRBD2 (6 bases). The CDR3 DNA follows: TGTGCCAGCAGCTCCTATAGCGGAACCTACAATGAGCAGTTCTTC. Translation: CASSSYSGTYNEQFF.